A single sample gave rise to the 8 T cell receptor beta chains below, sequenced in a study of response to subunit inactivated influenza vaccine. MiXCR was run by TCRdb on the RT-PCR reads, yielding one entry per CDR3 protein. The sample holds 800,000 to 1,000,000 distinct CDR3 sequences, less than 25% seen once. This sample comprised PBMCs from blood, obtained 5 to 6 days after vaccination. All receptors come from a man between 50 and 59 years old who received an inactivated influenza vaccine.

The chain has TRBV20-1 and TRBJ2-3; D ambiguous. The CDR3 has 12 amino acids. V was trimmed by 0 bases and J by 6 bases, leaving 7 bases between them. CDR1 and CDR2 (germline): DFQATT, SNEGSKA (reference sequence). The CDR3, as DNA: TGCAGTGCTAGAGATCGGTCGGATACGCAGTATTTT. This gives the protein CSARDRSDTQYF.

This clonotype has just a few counts. The chain uses TRBV6-1 and TRBJ2-1; TRBD2 aligns across 12 bases. The CDR3 consists of 15 residues. After removal of 8 bases from V and 5 bases from J, the junction contained 7 bases not matched to a gene. Germline CDR1 MNHNS, CDR2 SASEGT. The CDR3 is CASRPTSGSNNEQFF. DNA of the CDR3: TGTGCCAGCCGACCGACTAGCGGGAGTAACAATGAGCAGTTCTTC.

This clonotype was detected ten times or more. The CDR3 end shows no conserved phenylalanine or tryptophan, and so a read error is likely. No DNA is shown, since the ends of the CDR3 on it are uncertain; the CDR3 is the one TCRdb lists. The chain uses TRBV5-1 and TRBJ2-1; the table's TRBD1 call for D was not verified on the DNA. The CDR3 numbers 13 amino acids, ends counted. Germline CDR1 and CDR2: SGHRS and YFSETQ. CDR3 amino acids: CASSLAIGYRKGP.

The chain recombines TRBV7-2 with TRBJ2-3, with 7 bases fitting TRBD1. The CDR3 consists of 16 residues. Losses at the gene ends were 5 bases for V and 2 bases for J; bases not matched to a gene: 10. Germline V gives CDR1 SGHTA, CDR2 FQGNSA. CDR3 sequence: CASSRRDRMTTDTQYF. DNA of the CDR3: TGTGCCAGCAGCCGACGGGACAGAATGACCACAGATACGCAGTATTTT.

This rearrangement joins TRBV6-1 to TRBJ2-3; D might be TRBD2 (6 bases). With 6 bases removed from V and 6 bases from J, the gap between germline ends came to 16 bases. Germline V lookup: CDR1 MNHNS, CDR2 SASEGT. The CDR3 extends over 14 amino acids. The CDR3 nucleotides read TGTGCCAGCAGGTCCTTCGGGAGCCGGGATACGCAGTATTTT. Its protein is CASRSFGSRDTQYF.

The genes are TRBV6-5 and TRBJ2-3, with a weak D call TRBD2 (5 bases). Germline V gives CDR1 MNHEY, CDR2 SVGAGI. V was clipped by 0 bases and J by 0 bases, with 10 bases between them. This CDR3 region has 16 residues. The CDR3 region is CASSYSRTFSTDTQYF. The CDR3 DNA sequence: TGTGCCAGCAGTTACTCGCGGACTTTTAGCACAGATACGCAGTATTTT.

This clonotype was observed a few times. This chain uses TRBV5-1 with TRBJ2-7; D may match TRBD1 or TRBD2 (5 bases each). The V gene lost 4 bases and the J gene lost 2 bases, with 13 bases spanning the gap. The CDR3 spans 14 residues. Germline V gene data show CDR1 as SGHRS and CDR2 as YFSETQ. The CDR3 DNA is TGCGCCAGCAGCCGGGGACCTGCAACCTACGAGCAGTACTTC. Protein sequence: CASSRGPATYEQYF.

This clonotype was observed a few times. The V gene is TRBV4-3, the J gene TRBJ2-2; D is uncertain. Germline V gene lookup returns CDR1 LGHNA and CDR2 YSLEER. This CDR3 has 16 residues. Trimming stripped 0 bases from V and 0 bases from J, with 8 bases between. The CDR3 DNA reads as TGCGCCAGCAGCCAAGAGTCACTCGCGAACACCGGGGAGCTGTTTTTT. Residues: CASSQESLANTGELFF.